A single sample is the source of the 32 T cell receptor beta chains below, sequenced in a study of technical replicates of blood from a few donors. Assay: immunoSEQ multiplex PCR; the TCRdb copy retains only in-frame clones and omits some. Of about 75,000 clones listed, around 97% were seen once; the top ten hold around 0.31%. Source material: T cells isolated from PBMCs. Receptors originate from a human donor in good health.

This clone was observed a few times. CDR3 DNA sequence: TGTGCCAGCAGCCCGGACTCTAACGCGAACACCGGGGAGCTGTTTTTT. Its translation is CASSPDSNANTGELFF. The rearrangement links TRBV9 to TRBJ2-2; maybe TRBD2 (5 bases). CDR1 is SGDLS and CDR2 is YYNGEE in the germline V gene. V was trimmed by 4 bases and J by 0 bases, leaving 13 bases between them. This CDR3 has 16 amino acids. The full variable domain, with the rest looked up from reference TRBV9 and TRBJ2-2, is DSGVTQTPKHLITATGQRVTLRCSPRSGDLSVYWYQQSLDQGLQFLIQYYNGEERAKGNILERFSAQQFPDLHSELNLSSLELGDSALYFCASSPDSNANTGELFFGEGSRLTVL.

The rearrangement links TRBV5-1 to TRBJ1-4; 8 positions agree with TRBD1. The CDR3 totals 16 residues. Trimming removed 3 bases from V and 3 bases from J; junction bases left unmatched: 7. Germline CDR1 SGHRS, CDR2 YFSETQ. The CDR3 is CASSSEIQGANEKLFF. The CDR3 nucleotides read TGCGCCAGCAGCTCGGAGATACAGGGGGCTAATGAAAAACTGTTTTTT.

This clone was detected once. The chain employs TRBV4-1 and TRBJ2-1; 9 nucleotides align to TRBD1. CDR3 length: 15 amino acids. CDR1 MGHRA and CDR2 YSYEKL come from the germline V gene. The junction had 5 bases not matched to a gene; V was cut back by 4 bases and J by 4 bases. The CDR3 DNA is TGCGCCAGCAGCCGACCCGGGACAGGGTACAATGAGCAGTTCTTC. This gives the protein CASSRPGTGYNEQFF.

The J gene is TRBJ1-4, the V gene TRBV6-5; D call uncertain. The CDR3 has 14 amino acids. V was pared by 6 bases and J by 2 bases, with 10 bases between. The germline V gene encodes CDR1 MNHEY and CDR2 SVGAGI. The CDR3 coding sequence is TGTGCCAGCAGGGTACTCACGACTAATGAAAAACTGTTTTTT. Amino acid sequence: CASRVLTTNEKLFF.

This rearrangement joins TRBV4-3 to TRBJ2-3; weak D call: TRBD1 (6 bases). The CDR3 covers 14 residues. V dropped 4 bases and J dropped 6 bases, with 14 bases sitting between them. Germline V CDR1 and CDR2: LGHNA, YSLEER. CDR3 residues: CASSLIRGFDTQYF. In DNA form, the CDR3 reads TGCGCCAGCAGCCTAATTAGGGGGTTCGATACGCAGTATTTT.

The V gene is TRBV30, the J gene TRBJ1-5, with 10 nucleotides matching TRBD1. CDR1 is GTSNPN and CDR2 is SVGIG in the germline V gene (reference sequence). CDR3 length: 16 residues. V was clipped by 2 bases and J by 7 bases; unmatched bases: 11. CDR3 sequence reads: CAWSPPGQGLEQPQHF. The DNA for the CDR3 is TGTGCCTGGAGTCCTCCGGGACAGGGGTTAGAACAGCCCCAGCATTTT.

The chain employs TRBV30 and TRBJ1-5, with unresolved D. CDR1 GTSNPN and CDR2 SVGIG come from the germline V gene (reference sequence). The V gene lost 4 bases and the J gene lost 7 bases, with 14 bases spanning the gap. The CDR3 runs 13 residues. The DNA for the CDR3 is TGTGCCTGGACTCCGCCAGTCCAGCAGCCCCAGCATTTT. Its translation is CAWTPPVQQPQHF.

This sequence joins TRBV18 and TRBJ2-7, with 8 bases fitting TRBD2. The V and J ends lost 3 bases and 7 bases, in that order; junction bases with no gene match: 8. This CDR3 comprises 14 residues. CDR1 and CDR2 from the germline V gene are KGHSH and LQKENI. The CDR3: CASSPEAGVQEQYF. Written as DNA, the CDR3 is TGTGCCAGCTCACCGGAAGCGGGAGTACAGGAGCAGTACTTC.

The V gene is TRBV4-1, the J gene TRBJ1-5; D uncertain. The V and J ends lost 4 bases and 7 bases respectively, with 11 bases between them. This CDR3 has 13 amino acids. Germline V gene data show CDR1 as MGHRA and CDR2 as YSYEKL. DNA for the CDR3: TGCGCCAGCAGCCCGCGACTACTCCAGCCCCAGCATTTT. Protein product: CASSPRLLQPQHF.

The chain employs TRBV5-6 and TRBJ1-1, with TRBD1 matching over 8 bases. With V trimmed by 2 bases and J by 10 bases, 4 bases remained unmatched. Germline CDR1 SGHDT, CDR2 YYEEEE. There are 12 residues in the CDR3. For the CDR3, the DNA is TGTGCCAGCAGCTTCAGGGGGCCAGGAGCTTTCTTT. Its translation: CASSFRGPGAFF.

In its sample, this clone was seen once. The chain recombines TRBV9 with TRBJ2-1; 7 bases match TRBD1. The CDR3 is 15 residues long. Per the germline V gene, CDR1 is SGDLS and CDR2 is YYNGEE. V shed 4 bases, J shed 6 bases, and the junction held 10 bases outside the gene matches. The CDR3 DNA follows: TGTGCCAGCAGCCCGTACGGACAGGATTCCAATGAGCAGTTCTTC. Amino acids: CASSPYGQDSNEQFF.

This chain connects TRBV6-1 to TRBJ1-1; TRBD1 is a possible D gene (6 bases). In germline, CDR1 is MNHNS, CDR2 SASEGT. The CDR3 runs to 16 residues. Trimming stripped 1 base from V and 0 bases from J, with 12 bases between. In DNA, the CDR3 is TGTGCCAGCAGTGAAGACAGGGAATTAATGAACACTGAAGCTTTCTTT. This encodes CASSEDRELMNTEAFF.

This chain uses TRBV10-3 with TRBJ1-2; D remains ambiguous. Trimming took off 2 bases at V and 10 bases at J, with 14 bases between the two ends. This CDR3 is built from 13 residues. Germline V gives CDR1 ENHRY, CDR2 SYGVKD. CDR3 loop: CAISEAGKEVYTF. The DNA for the CDR3 is TGTGCCATCAGTGAGGCAGGCAAGGAGGTCTACACCTTC.

The V and J genes are TRBV5-4 and TRBJ1-2; the match to TRBD1 covers 8 bases. The CDR3 contains 12 residues. J gave up 6 bases and V 2 bases, and 0 bases lay outside the gene matches. Germline V lookup: CDR1 SGHNT, CDR2 YYREEE (reference sequence). CDR3 region: CASSLQGDGYTF. The CDR3 DNA is TGTGCCAGCAGCTTACAGGGGGATGGCTACACCTTC.

This chain joins TRBV4-1 and TRBJ2-7; 11 bases fit TRBD2. CDR3 length: 18 residues. The germline gives CDR1 MGHRA, CDR2 YSYEKL. V was clipped by 4 bases and J by 4 bases; unmatched bases: 15. DNA of the CDR3: TGCGCCAGCAGCCCGATCCCCGGACTAGCGGGTGAAAAGTACGAGCAGTACTTC. This encodes CASSPIPGLAGEKYEQYF.

The chain couples TRBV19 to TRBJ2-1; 11 bases match TRBD2. The germline gives CDR1 LNHDA, CDR2 SQIVND (reference sequence). The CDR3 contains 17 residues. V lost 8 bases, J lost 5 bases, and 14 bases stayed unmatched. CDR3 sequence: CASRPLTLGLADNEQFF. For the CDR3, the DNA is TGTGCCAGTCGACCTCTGACGCTGGGACTAGCGGACAATGAGCAGTTCTTC.

The chain joins TRBV6-6 to TRBJ2-7; tentative D call: TRBD2 (5 bases). This CDR3 is built from 13 residues. With 2 bases removed from V and 3 bases from J, the gap between germline ends came to 8 bases. Germline lookup yields CDR1 MNHNY and CDR2 SVGAGI (reference sequence). The CDR3 DNA is TGTGCCAGCAGTTACAGCCGGGACTACGAGCAGTACTTC. As protein: CASSYSRDYEQYF.

This clone was observed once. The chain joins TRBV27 to TRBJ1-1; maybe TRBD1 (5 bases). The CDR3 length is 14 residues. V dropped 0 bases and J dropped 4 bases, with 9 bases sitting between them. CDR1 MNHEY and CDR2 SMNVEV come from the germline V gene (reference sequence). The CDR3 loop is CASSLSRGGTEAFF. The DNA for the CDR3 is TGTGCCAGCAGTTTATCCCGCGGGGGCACTGAAGCTTTCTTT.

The V call is TRBV7-6, the J call TRBJ2-5; 12 nucleotides agree with TRBD2. The CDR3 length is 17 residues. Germline trimming cut 5 bases from V and 4 bases from J; bases unmatched to any gene: 11. CDR1 is SGHVS, CDR2 FNYEAQ, per germline. CDR3 DNA: TGTGCCAGCAGCCTGGGACTAGCGGGTACCACTCTAGAGACCCAGTACTTC. Translating it yields CASSLGLAGTTLETQYF.

The chain has TRBV9 and TRBJ2-3, with 7 bases lining up with TRBD2. CDR1 is SGDLS and CDR2 is YYNGEE in the germline V gene. V lost 0 bases and J lost 0; bases outside the gene matches: 7. This CDR3 comprises 17 residues. CDR3 region: CASSVDREAPSTDTQYF. The CDR3 DNA reads as TGTGCCAGCAGCGTAGATCGGGAGGCCCCTAGCACAGATACGCAGTATTTT. Full variable domain (missing parts from reference TRBV9 and TRBJ2-3): DSGVTQTPKHLITATGQRVTLRCSPRSGDLSVYWYQQSLDQGLQFLIQYYNGEERAKGNILERFSAQQFPDLHSELNLSSLELGDSALYFCASSVDREAPSTDTQYFGPGTRLTVL.

The rearrangement uses TRBV30 and TRBJ2-7; tentatively, D is TRBD1 (5 bases). CDR1 and CDR2 from the germline V gene are GTSNPN and SVGIG (reference sequence). Trimming pared 4 bases from V and 0 bases from J, leaving 7 bases between. The CDR3 has 12 residues. Written as DNA, the CDR3 is TGTGCCTGGAAACAGGCCTCCTACGAGCAGTACTTC. It specifies CAWKQASYEQYF.

The rearrangement uses TRBV6-5 and TRBJ2-1; the match to TRBD1 covers 9 bases. Unmatched junction bases numbered 4, after V lost 6 bases and J lost 4 bases. The CDR3 contains 14 residues. Germline CDR1 is MNHEY and CDR2 is SVGAGI. The CDR3 is CASRTGGEYNEQFF. The CDR3, as DNA: TGTGCCAGCAGGACAGGGGGGGAATACAATGAGCAGTTCTTC.

The V call is TRBV29-1, the J call TRBJ2-7; D remains ambiguous. The CDR3 covers 14 residues. V lost 6 bases and J 0 bases, leaving 15 bases between the germline ends. The germline gives CDR1 SQVTM, CDR2 ANQGSEA. This CDR3 is CSVTTDLSSYEQYF. The CDR3, as DNA: TGCAGCGTGACCACCGACTTAAGCTCCTACGAGCAGTACTTC.

The chain employs TRBV5-8 and TRBJ2-7, with 9 bases matching TRBD2. The CDR3 has 15 amino acids. J was trimmed by 4 bases and V by 6 bases; bases with no gene match: 11. Germline values: CDR1 SGHTS, CDR2 YDEGEE. This CDR3 is CASTTPGLAGYEQYF. The CDR3 coding sequence is TGTGCCAGCACCACCCCCGGGCTAGCGGGGTACGAGCAGTACTTC.

This chain uses TRBV18 with TRBJ1-1; possibly TRBD1 for D (6 bases). Germline CDR1 and CDR2: KGHSH and LQKENI. Trimming took 6 bases from V and 4 from J, leaving 18 bases between them. The CDR3 is made up of 15 amino acids. CDR3 sequence: CASSPASGAPTEAFF. The CDR3 DNA reads as TGTGCCAGCTCCCCCGCGTCAGGGGCCCCCACTGAAGCTTTCTTT. The whole variable domain, remainder taken from reference TRBV18 and TRBJ1-1, is NAGVMQNPRHLVRRRGQEARLRCSPMKGHSHVYWYRQLPEEGLKFMVYLQKENIIDESGMPKERFSAEFPKEGPSILRIQQVVRGDSAAYFCASSPASGAPTEAFFGQGTRLTVV.

V gene TRBV5-1 combines with J gene TRBJ2-7; the match to TRBD2 covers 8 bases. CDR3 size: 13 residues. The V gene end was trimmed by 3 bases and the J gene end by 1 base; junction bases not matched to a gene: 0. CDR1 and CDR2 from the germline V gene are SGHRS and YFSETQ. This CDR3 is CASSSSGSYEQYF. CDR3 sequence (DNA): TGCGCCAGCAGCTCTAGCGGGTCCTACGAGCAGTACTTC.

J is TRBJ1-2 and V is TRBV7-2, with 8 bases identical to TRBD1. Losses at the gene ends were 3 bases for V and 5 bases for J; bases not matched to a gene: 5. The CDR3 runs to 14 residues. The V gene's germline CDR1 is SGHTA and CDR2 FQGNSA. CDR3 loop: CASSLGQANYGYTF. CDR3 in DNA: TGTGCCAGCAGCTTGGGACAGGCCAATTATGGCTACACCTTC.

J is TRBJ2-7 and V is TRBV28; 8 bases map to TRBD2. CDR1 and CDR2 (germline): MDHEN, SYDVKM. J lost 1 base, V lost 10 bases, and 12 bases had no gene match. This CDR3 has 15 residues. In nucleotides, the CDR3 is TGTGCCACCGAATCGATAGCGGGACCTTCCTACGAGCAGTACTTC. Translation: CATESIAGPSYEQYF.

CDR3: CASSFRDPDTQYF. In DNA, the CDR3 is TGTGCCAGCAGCTTCCGGGATCCAGATACGCAGTATTTT. This chain links TRBV11-3 with TRBJ2-3, with a weak D call TRBD2 (5 bases). Germline lookup yields CDR1 SGHNT and CDR2 YENEEA. V lost 3 bases and J lost 4, with 8 bases in between. This CDR3 spans 13 amino acids.

V usage is TRBV7-8 and J usage is TRBJ2-1; possible D gene TRBD1, 7 bases. Germline V gives CDR1 SGHVS, CDR2 FQNEAQ. The CDR3 runs 16 residues. The germline V and J ends were trimmed by 1 base and 0 bases, with 10 bases remaining between them. The CDR3 DNA follows: TGTGCCAGCAGCTTAGGGGGGGACAGCTCCTACAATGAGCAGTTCTTC. This gives the protein CASSLGGDSSYNEQFF.

This rearrangement joins TRBV27 to TRBJ2-7; 8 bases line up with TRBD1. The J segment lost 7 bases and the V segment lost 5 bases, leaving 13 bases of the junction unmatched. Germline lookup yields CDR1 MNHEY and CDR2 SMNVEV (reference sequence). The CDR3 has 15 amino acids. CDR3 in amino acids: CASSQTRQGMGEQYF. DNA for the CDR3: TGTGCCAGCAGTCAAACCCGACAGGGGATGGGGGAGCAGTACTTC.

The rearrangement joins TRBV11-3 to TRBJ2-7, with TRBD2 identical over 7 bases. Germline CDR1 is SGHNT and CDR2 is YENEEA. There are 14 residues in the CDR3. V dropped 6 bases and J dropped 2; count of bases not matched to a gene: 7. For the CDR3, the DNA is TGTGCCAGCAGGCAGGGACTATCTACCTACGAGCAGTACTTC. It specifies CASRQGLSTYEQYF.